This T cell receptor beta chain was profiled in a study of T cell changes during pregnancy in multiple sclerosis. Sequencing used immunoSEQ multiplex PCR; TCRdb keeps in-frame clones, though not all of them. Here the sample spans approximately 40,000 clones, just under 95% being singletons. This CDR3 is 15 amino acids long. From germline, CDR1 is SGHRS and CDR2 YFSETQ. V gave up 3 bases and J gave up 5 bases; unmatched junction bases: 9. Sequencing used CD8+ T cells from peripheral blood mononuclear cells, obtained in the third trimester of pregnancy. The TCR was taken from a female donor with multiple sclerosis, enrolled in a pregnancy study. The rearrangement links TRBV5-1 to TRBJ2-5; 8 bases are shared with TRBD1. The DNA of the CDR3 is TGCGCCAGCAGCTATATCAGGGGGCGCACGGAGACCCAGTACTTC. It yields the protein CASSYIRGRTETQYF.